The rows below give T cell receptor beta chains drawn from one sample of a study of OX40 agonist ivuxolimab in advanced cancers. TCRdb's table, derived via immunoSEQ multiplex PCR, lists solely in-frame clones and lacks some. The repertoire holds tens of thousands of clones, with approximately 84% as singletons. Sample: CD4+ or CD8+ T cells sorted from blood, taken in a trial of the OX40 agonist ivuxolimab. The receptor set was obtained from an adult with an advanced solid tumor such as melanoma, head and neck, liver or kidney cancer. CDR3s include the opening cysteine and the closing phenylalanine or tryptophan. A D gene is named only where the DNA matches it firmly. The size field is filled for only some rows; it gives once, few, many or a size class.

abundance	v_gene	j_gene	len	d_gene	CDR3aa	CDR3nt
.	TRBV5-4	TRBJ2-7	13	TRBD1	CASSFGQGVEQYF	TGTGCCAGCAGCTTCGGACAGGGAGTCGAGCAGTACTTC
medium-sized	TRBV14	TRBJ2-6	15	.	CASSHLGTGANVLTF	TGTGCCAGCAGCCATCTGGGAACTGGGGCCAACGTCCTGACTTTC
.	TRBV18	TRBJ1-6	12	.	CASSPGEEPLHF	TGTGCCAGCTCACCTGGAGAGGAACCCCTCCACTTT
.	TRBV11-1	TRBJ2-7	15	TRBD1	CASSGTGTETYEQYF	TGTGCCAGCAGCGGAACCGGGACAGAGACTTACGAGCAGTACTTC
.	TRBV30	TRBJ1-5	15	TRBD1	CAWSLTGSLNQPQHF	TGTGCCTGGAGTTTGACAGGGTCCCTCAATCAGCCCCAGCATTTT
.	TRBV11-2	TRBJ2-5	14	TRBD2	CASSLARGLETQYF	TGTGCCAGCAGCTTAGCGCGGGGGTTAGAGACCCAGTACTTC
.	TRBV2	TRBJ2-1	13	.	CASNTGNYNEQFF	TGTGCCAGCAATACAGGGAATTACAATGAGCAGTTCTTC
.	TRBV7-8	TRBJ2-3	16	TRBD2	CASSSTLAGGPDTQYF	TGTGCCAGCAGCTCAACCCTAGCGGGGGGGCCAGATACGCAGTATTTT
few	TRBV15	TRBJ1-2	18	TRBD1	CATSRDQPGQGGRYGYTF	TGTGCCACCAGCAGAGATCAGCCGGGACAGGGGGGGCGATATGGCTACACCTTC
.	TRBV7-9	TRBJ2-3	16	TRBD2	CASSLGTSHSTDTQYF	TGTGCCAGCAGCCTGGGGACTAGTCATAGCACAGATACGCAGTATTTT
.	TRBV19	TRBJ1-4	14	.	CASTPQSTNEKLFF	TGTGCCAGTACGCCACAGTCAACTAATGAAAAACTGTTTTTT
.	TRBV7-2	TRBJ1-2	16	.	CASSLARGISNYGYTF	TGTGCCAGCAGCTTAGCCAGAGGGATATCTAACTATGGCTACACCTTC
.	TRBV2	TRBJ2-3	12	.	CASSGPGDTQYF	TGTGCCAGCAGCGGGCCGGGAGATACGCAGTATTTT
.	TRBV19	TRBJ1-5	15	TRBD1	CASQGAHDSNQPQHF	TGTGCCAGTCAGGGGGCTCACGATAGCAATCAGCCCCAGCATTTT
few	TRBV19	TRBJ1-2	14	.	CASESGDAHYGYTF	TGTGCCAGTGAGTCAGGGGATGCCCACTACGGCTACACCTTC